In its sample, the clone carrying this T cell receptor (beta chain) was seen once. The antigen is undetermined. Unique molecular identifiers had been added to the TCR beta cDNA libraries. Each sample of roughly 0.9 to 11 million input T cells yielded about 500,000 cDNA molecules, so each molecule approximated one T cell. One entry per CDR3 protein, called by TCRdb with MiXCR from the PCR reads. This table has 750,000 to 950,000 distinct CDR3 sequences, roughly 50% appearing once. The data are from a study of post-analysis software for immune sequencing data. Study-level results: Controls significantly exceeded multiple sclerosis patients in normalized Chao1 diversity. TRBV segments more frequent in patients than in controls numbered a few and included TRBV5-6, TRBV5-1 and TRBV20-1.

The length of the CDR3 is 17 residues. This TCR was recovered from a girl aged 5-17 years with multiple sclerosis. This rearrangement joins TRBV12-3 or TRBV12-4 to TRBJ2-5; perhaps D is TRBD1 or TRBD2 (5 bases each). The DNA end lines up better with TRBJ2-7; the J call may be wrong. The sequencing sample was made of blood. The CDR3 coding sequence is TGTGCCAGCAGCGATCCCTCGGGGCCCCACGGATGGGGCGAGCAGTACTTC. Translated: CASSDPSGPHGWGEQYF.